The 19 T cell receptor beta chains given below trace back to one sample, sequenced in a study of spatial heterogeneity in lung cancer. The time point is: blood at routine non-recurrence follow-up after resection. Unsorted whole RNA of tumor, nontumor lung or frozen PBMC was sequenced. One entry per CDR3 protein results from TCRdb running MiXCR on the 5' RACE reads. The data show about 50,000 distinct CDR3 sequences, around 7% seen once. Source: PBMCs, taken at follow-up. The receptors here all came from a female donor with early-stage non-small cell lung cancer.

This clonotype was counted between two and nine times. This rearrangement joins TRBV12-3 or TRBV12-4 to TRBJ2-2; D gene ambiguous. The CDR3 is 16 amino acids. V was trimmed by 5 bases and J by 6 bases, leaving 19 bases between them. The CDR3 loop is CASSKETRAASGELFF. The CDR3 DNA follows: TGTGCCAGCAGTAAAGAGACCCGGGCGGCGTCCGGGGAGCTGTTTTTT.

As to this clonotype: A read error may explain this, as a much larger clone is one base away. The chain has TRBV5-1 and TRBJ1-1; D is ambiguous. The CDR3 totals 13 residues. The V gene's germline CDR1 is SGHRS and CDR2 YFSETQ. CDR3 in amino acids: CAGSLGTYTEAFF. The CDR3 DNA reads TGCGCCGGCAGCTTGGGAACTTACACTGAAGCTTTCTTT.

Many counts were recorded for this clonotype. The chain carries TRBV5-1 and TRBJ2-5; 7 nucleotides match TRBD1. Germline lookup yields CDR1 SGHRS and CDR2 YFSETQ. V lost 0 bases, J lost 5 bases, and 1 base stayed unmatched. The CDR3 contains 13 residues. CDR3 in DNA: TGCGCCAGCAGCTTGGGAGGGGGCGAGACCCAGTACTTC. This codes for CASSLGGGETQYF. The full variable domain, its missing parts supplied by reference TRBV5-1 and TRBJ2-5, is KAGVTQTPRYLIKTRGQQVTLSCSPISGHRSVSWYQQTPGQGLQFLFEYFSETQRNKGNFPGRFSGRQFSNSRSEMNVSTLELGDSALYLCASSLGGGETQYFGPGTRLLVL.

Only a few counts were recorded for this clonotype. This rearrangement joins TRBV9 to TRBJ2-1; D remains unclear. Germline CDR1 SGDLS, CDR2 YYNGEE. The CDR3 sequence is 14 residues long. V dropped 0 bases and J dropped 4 bases, with 8 bases sitting between them. As DNA, the CDR3 is TGTGCCAGCAGCGTAGAGGTTACTTACAATGAGCAGTTCTTC. It is translated as CASSVEVTYNEQFF.

This clonotype was counted only a few times. This rearrangement joins TRBV10-3 to TRBJ2-5; 8 bases are shared with TRBD1. The CDR3 is 14 amino acids. V lost 6 bases and J lost 5; bases outside the gene matches: 8. Germline loops: CDR1 ENHRY, CDR2 SYGVKD. The CDR3 DNA reads TGTGCCATCAGAAGGGACAGGCCCGAGGAGACCCAGTACTTC. Its translation: CAIRRDRPEETQYF.

This clonotype has ten or more counts. The chain uses TRBV28 and TRBJ2-7; perhaps TRBD2 as D (5 bases). The germline V and J ends were trimmed by 6 bases and 2 bases, with 14 bases remaining between them. This CDR3 is 14 amino acids long. The germline gives CDR1 MDHEN, CDR2 SYDVKM. CDR3 nucleotides: TGTGCCAGCAGCACTCCGGGATCAACCTACGAGCAGTACTTC. The encoded protein is CASSTPGSTYEQYF.

This clonotype was detected ten times or more. The V call is TRBV4-1, the J call TRBJ2-1, with D tentatively TRBD2 (5 bases). V dropped 0 bases and J dropped 4 bases, with 7 bases sitting between them. The CDR3 loop spans 14 amino acids. CDR1 is MGHRA and CDR2 is YSYEKL in the germline V gene. In nucleotides, the CDR3 is TGCGCCAGCAGCCAAGAGGACTTTTACAATGAGCAGTTCTTC. Translating gives CASSQEDFYNEQFF.

The table lists this clonotype with a few counts. This chain links TRBV11-2 with TRBJ2-3, with D perhaps TRBD1 or TRBD2 (5 bases each). V was cut by 5 bases and J by 6 bases, with 18 bases left in between. The CDR3 has 15 residues. The germline V gene has CDR1 SGHAT and CDR2 FQNNGV. The CDR3 coding sequence is TGTGCCAGCAGCCAAGTTCCGGGGCTCGTGGATACGCAGTATTTT. As protein: CASSQVPGLVDTQYF.

The chain employs TRBV12-5 and TRBJ2-2, with D unclear. CDR1 LGHNT and CDR2 FRNRAP come from the germline V gene. Trimming pared 7 bases from V and 2 bases from J, leaving 8 bases between. The CDR3 extends over 13 amino acids. The CDR3 spells CASEAANTGELFF. CDR3 nucleotide sequence: TGTGCTAGTGAGGCAGCCAACACCGGGGAGCTGTTTTTT.

This clonotype was found many times. CDR3: CSVEGPSVLAGASTDTQYF. The CDR3 nucleotides read TGCAGCGTTGAAGGCCCCTCCGTTCTAGCGGGGGCTAGCACAGATACGCAGTATTTT. This sequence joins TRBV29-1 and TRBJ2-3; 10 bases map to TRBD2. The junction had 13 bases not matched to a gene; V was cut back by 1 base and J by 0 bases. This CDR3 contains 19 residues. The germline gives CDR1 SQVTM, CDR2 ANQGSEA.

This clonotype turned up a few times. The J gene is TRBJ2-1, the V gene TRBV20-1, with 9 positions matching TRBD2. CDR3 size: 18 residues. In germline, CDR1 is DFQATT, CDR2 SNEGSKA (reference sequence). J lost 0 bases, V lost 0 bases, and 9 bases had no gene match. CDR3 region: CSARDLSGGPFSYNEQFF. Written as DNA, the CDR3 is TGCAGTGCTAGAGATCTAAGCGGGGGGCCCTTCTCCTACAATGAGCAGTTCTTC.

This clonotype was counted many times. V is TRBV5-1 and J is TRBJ1-5; D gene ambiguous. Germline V CDR1 and CDR2: SGHRS, YFSETQ. V gave up 3 bases and J gave up 7 bases, with 11 bases separating them. CDR3 size: 13 residues. The chain's CDR3 is CASSYGLDQPQHF. In nucleotides, the CDR3 is TGCGCCAGCAGCTACGGATTGGACCAGCCCCAGCATTTT.

Many counts were recorded for this clonotype. The chain links TRBV9 to TRBJ2-7; 7 bases are a match to TRBD1. This CDR3 contains 16 residues. Germline trimming cut 4 bases from V and 5 bases from J; bases unmatched to any gene: 15. Looked up from germline, CDR1 is SGDLS and CDR2 is YYNGEE. The CDR3 sequence is CASSTFQTGVDHEQYF. The CDR3 region has the DNA TGTGCCAGCAGCACCTTCCAAACAGGGGTCGACCACGAGCAGTACTTC.

The chain recombines TRBV11-2 with TRBJ1-1; TRBD1 agrees at 8 bases. Germline-derived CDR1 and CDR2 are SGHAT and FQNNGV. Unmatched junction bases numbered 8, after V lost 5 bases and J lost 0 bases. This CDR3 is built from 16 residues. The CDR3 DNA follows: TGTGCCAGCAGCCCCAGGGGACAGGCCATGAACACTGAAGCTTTCTTT. The encoded protein is CASSPRGQAMNTEAFF.

The table lists this clonotype with many counts. V and J are TRBV12-3 or TRBV12-4 and TRBJ2-1, with 9 bases fitting TRBD2. CDR3 size: 14 residues. The trim removed 5 bases at V and 6 bases at J, leaving 5 bases unmatched. The CDR3 spells CASSRRGGPNEQFF. CDR3 coding DNA: TGTGCCAGCAGTCGGCGGGGGGGCCCCAATGAGCAGTTCTTC.

The chain uses TRBV28 and TRBJ2-4; D might be TRBD1 (5 bases). Germline V lookup: CDR1 MDHEN, CDR2 SYDVKM. The V gene lost 6 bases and the J gene lost 1 base, with 10 bases spanning the gap. The CDR3 has 14 residues. DNA for the CDR3: TGTGCCAGCAGCCAAGCAGGGGCCAAAAACATTCAGTACTTC. Its translation: CASSQAGAKNIQYF.

This clonotype turned up a few times. The CDR3 nucleotides are TGTGCCAGTAGTATATCCCCCGGAGGGGAGTTCGAGGAGACCCAGTACTTC. It codes for CASSISPGGEFEETQYF. This chain connects TRBV19 to TRBJ2-5, with a weak D call TRBD2 (6 bases). Germline V gene data show CDR1 as LNHDA and CDR2 as SQIVND (reference sequence). CDR3 length: 17 amino acids. Trimming took 2 bases from V and 5 from J, leaving 21 bases between them.

This sequence joins TRBV4-1 and TRBJ2-3; TRBD2 is a possible D gene (6 bases). Germline V gene lookup returns CDR1 MGHRA and CDR2 YSYEKL. This CDR3 region has 19 residues. V dropped 0 bases and J dropped 0 bases, with 19 bases sitting between them. The chain's CDR3 is CASSQDPISGLYSTDTQYF. Here the CDR3 DNA reads TGCGCCAGCAGCCAAGATCCGATCTCGGGACTTTATAGCACAGATACGCAGTATTTT.

The chain is built from TRBV18 and TRBJ2-3; D not certain. Trimming stripped 1 base from V and 3 bases from J, with 5 bases between. Per germline, CDR1 KGHSH and CDR2 LQKENI. This CDR3 region has 13 residues. Here the CDR3 DNA reads TGTGCCAGCTCACCACGACTGACAGATACGCAGTATTTT. This sequence encodes CASSPRLTDTQYF.